This T cell receptor (beta chain) was identified during a study of T cells after posttransplantation cyclophosphamide (TCRdb year 2016). Background on the whole study: The study tracked T cell repertoire reconstitution by TRB sequencing after myeloablative bone marrow transplantation using posttransplantation cyclophosphamide as GVHD prophylaxis. Because TRA and TRB clonality correlated tightly in about 9 samples, the subsequent TCR analyses were limited to TRB only. Samples from fewer than 40 PTCy-treated patients and under 20 related bone marrow donors of those patients were subjected to antigen receptor sequencing. Public TRB sequences were checked against a database of over 3,500 sequences associated with responses to pathogens, tumor antigens, self-antigens and alloantigens. TRB sequencing was also done on up to 3 additional blood samples from 2 to 5.2 years after transplant in 3 patients, and on pretransplant blood from 4 patients. Blood from every one of the approximately 30 PTCy patients who had 1-year posttransplant specimens underwent TRB sequencing. General findings and caveats noted by the study authors: The TRB repertoires of T cells infiltrating skin or GI tract showed only limited overlap with the TRB repertoires of T cells in blood. Across approximately 41 patients, TRB clonality was highly associated with recipient CMV seropositivity and CMV reactivation, and PTCy diversity was similar to diversity in CNI/methotrexate controls. Donor-recipient similarity was low at 1-2 months but increased during the first year, and donor CD8+ memory clones often dominated later blood repertoires.

TRB sequencing was run on genomic DNA with either the immunoSEQ assay at survey resolution or the hsTCRB kit. Processing in the source paper ran as follows. The immunoSEQ software handled initial read processing, and the LymphoSeq R package was used for repertoire analyses. Clonality was computed as 1 minus normalized Shannon entropy; Gini coefficient was also calculated for each TRB dataset. To infer phenotypes in unsorted samples, TRB sequences from sorted subsets of the recipient or donor were mapped onto unsorted samples from the same recipient. In TCRdb, the immuneACCESS table is reduced to in-frame sequences with V and J assigned. These tables do not hold every clone; where another copy was compared, an unresolved V gene accounts for under half, and the others remain unexplained. Clonal size and the V and J genes are those of that table, whereas D and trimming came from the DNA. This sample includes 25,000 to 30,000 clones, and none of them was observed just once. The ten most abundant clones make up about 2.5% of the sample.

The CDR3 has 13 amino acids, counting the end cysteine and phenylalanine. Only the CDR3 DNA stays, 39 bases, in frame from base 1. The germline V end is reduced by 4 bases and the J end by 9 bases; junction bases left unmatched: 2. The germline V gene sets CDR1 to MNHNS and CDR2 to SASEGT. This clone has a count of ten or more. Its specific antigen is unknown. No base quality values were provided; no much bigger clone lies one nucleotide off. Related bone marrow donors provided peripheral blood samples on the day of marrow donation. Peripheral blood and bone marrow mononuclear cells were isolated by Ficoll-Hypaque density centrifugation and cryopreserved.

Sequenced sample: PBMCs. The sequence was collected from a woman aged 55-69 years in good health, CMV-negative, and a related stem cell transplant donor. The V and J segments used are TRBV6-1 and TRBJ2-1, with 11 bases matching TRBD2. The CDR3 is CASSVGTSGEQFF. Read as DNA, the sequence is TGTGCCAGCAGTGTCGGGACTAGCGGTGAGCAGTTCTTC.